This TCR beta chain originates from a study of regulatory T cells in long-lasting Graves disease. About this clonotype itself: Antigen: not known.

The CDR3 sequence is 12 residues long. Trimming shortened V by 2 bases and J by 5 bases, and 6 bases separated the two germline ends. Germline values: CDR1 DFQATT, CDR2 SNEGSKA (reference sequence). Regarding the study as a whole: Persistent disease exhibited a predilection for TRBV28, TRBJ1-2 and TRBJ2-5. It is possible that accuracy was reduced by the small size of the sample.

Construction of TCR beta libraries relied on iRepertoire HTBI primers and on Arm-PCR targeting CDR3 regions. TCRdb used MiXCR to reprocess the multiplex PCR reads, holding one entry per CDR3 protein. Here the sample spans about 310,000 distinct CDR3 sequences, roughly a fifth being singletons. Time point given: persistent/refractory GD, antithyroid drugs over 5 years with positive TRAb. Preparation of the TCR library used RNA extracted from PBMCs. Patients were from an endocrinology department in Xi'an, China. The source of this sequence is a female donor with Graves disease. The rearrangement joins TRBV20-1 to TRBJ1-4; D not certain. The source was peripheral blood mononuclear cells (PBMCs), collected when the disease was refractory, from a patient treated with antithyroid drugs. This CDR3 is CSARMENEKLFF. Here the CDR3 DNA reads TGCAGTGCTAGAATGGAGAATGAAAAACTGTTTTTT.